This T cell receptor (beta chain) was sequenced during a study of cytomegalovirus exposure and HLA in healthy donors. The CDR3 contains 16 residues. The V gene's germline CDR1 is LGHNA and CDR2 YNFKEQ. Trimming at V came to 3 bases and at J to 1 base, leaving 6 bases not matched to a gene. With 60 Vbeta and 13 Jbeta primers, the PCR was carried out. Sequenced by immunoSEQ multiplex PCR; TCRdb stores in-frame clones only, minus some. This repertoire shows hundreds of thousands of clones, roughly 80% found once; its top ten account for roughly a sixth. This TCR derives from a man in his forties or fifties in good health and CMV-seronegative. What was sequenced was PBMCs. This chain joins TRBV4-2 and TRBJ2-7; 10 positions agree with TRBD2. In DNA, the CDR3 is TGTGCCAGCAGCCACTCCGGGACTAGCGAGTCCTACGAGCAGTACTTC. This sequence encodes CASSHSGTSESYEQYF.